This TCR beta chain was identified in a study of metastatic and nonmetastatic thyroid tumors. CDR1 and CDR2 from the germline V gene are LGHDT and YNNKEL (reference sequence). This CDR3 is 13 amino acids long. Trimming removed 6 bases from V and 1 base from J, with 9 bases in between. This clone was recorded many times. Thyroid surgery was preceded by no treatment in any patient. Per the original data handling: A distant-metastasis classifier for papillary thyroid cancer was built using CDR3 differences across clinicopathological groups. TCRdb recomputed clones from the PCR reads via MiXCR. The V and J calls were not made by the authors but by TCRdb's processing. Of 85,000 to 100,000 clones listed, roughly 12% were seen once; the top ten hold 11%.

The V and J genes are TRBV3-1 and TRBJ1-1; D ambiguous. Sequencing was done on a sample of blood. This TCR derives from a female donor with papillary thyroid cancer or a benign thyroid nodule (not recorded which). Some clones in this sample may be carry-over from other donors' samples. The CDR3 protein is CASRLQRNTEAFF. CDR3 DNA: TGTGCCAGCAGGCTACAGAGGAACACTGAAGCTTTCTTT.